This T cell receptor (beta chain) was sequenced in a study of blood T cell repertoires in COVID-19. The wider study: PBMCs, B-cell-depleted T cells, or T cells were the source of the cDNA or gDNA that made up the material.

In the authors' methods: Nucleated cell number was recorded as an estimate derived from reference gene primer amplification. Only in-frame clones appear in the TCRdb table, and some are missing; sequencing was by immunoSEQ multiplex PCR. D and trimming come from the DNA, and the V and J calls and clone size come from that table. Seen here are some 120,000 clones, about 82% observed once, and the top ten hold 5% to 6%. CDR3 length: 14 residues. Germline CDR1 is SGHTA and CDR2 is FQGNSA. The ends were cut back, 1 base at V and 0 bases at J, with 4 bases in the middle. V gene TRBV7-2 combines with J gene TRBJ1-3; no clear D. The material sequenced was peripheral blood. This TCR was sampled from a human donor in a cohort sampled during active COVID-19. The CDR3 region is CASSLDSSGNTIYF. The CDR3 region has the DNA TGTGCCAGCAGCTTAGACAGCTCTGGAAACACCATATATTTT. The full variable domain, with the rest looked up from reference TRBV7-2 and TRBJ1-3, is GAGVSQSPSNKVTEKGKDVELRCDPISGHTALYWYRQSLGQGLEFLIYFQGNSAPDKSGLPSDRFSAERTGGSVSTLTIQRTQQEDSAVYLCASSLDSSGNTIYFGEGSWLTVV.